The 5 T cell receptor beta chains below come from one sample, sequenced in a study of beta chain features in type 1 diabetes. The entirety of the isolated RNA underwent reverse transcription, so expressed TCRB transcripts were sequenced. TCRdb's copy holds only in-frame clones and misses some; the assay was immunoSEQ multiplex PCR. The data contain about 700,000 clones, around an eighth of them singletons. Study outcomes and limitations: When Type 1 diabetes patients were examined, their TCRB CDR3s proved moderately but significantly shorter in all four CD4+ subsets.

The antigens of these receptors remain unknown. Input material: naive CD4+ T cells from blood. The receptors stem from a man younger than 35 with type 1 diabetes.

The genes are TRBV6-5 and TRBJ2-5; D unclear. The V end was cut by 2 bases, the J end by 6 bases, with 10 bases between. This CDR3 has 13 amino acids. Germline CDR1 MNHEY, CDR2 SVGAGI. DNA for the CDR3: TGTGCCAGCAGTTACAGGACCAAGCAGACCCAGTACTTC. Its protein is CASSYRTKQTQYF.

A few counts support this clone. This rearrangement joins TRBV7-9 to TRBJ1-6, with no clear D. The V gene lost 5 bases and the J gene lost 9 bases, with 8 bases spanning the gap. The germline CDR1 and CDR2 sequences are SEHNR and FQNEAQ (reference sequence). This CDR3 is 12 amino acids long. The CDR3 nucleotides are TGTGCCAGCAGCAGAGAGACTTCACCCCTCCACTTT. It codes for CASSRETSPLHF.

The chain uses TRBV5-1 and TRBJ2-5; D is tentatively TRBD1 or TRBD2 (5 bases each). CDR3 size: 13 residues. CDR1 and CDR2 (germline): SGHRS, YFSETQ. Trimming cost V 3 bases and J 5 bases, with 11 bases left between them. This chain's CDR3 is CASSSGTGETQYF. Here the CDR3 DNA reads TGCGCCAGCAGCTCGGGGACCGGGGAGACCCAGTACTTC.

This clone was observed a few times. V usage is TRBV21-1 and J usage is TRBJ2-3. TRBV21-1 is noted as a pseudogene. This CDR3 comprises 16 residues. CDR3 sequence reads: CASSTHRDLSTDTQYF. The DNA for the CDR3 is TGTGCCAGCAGCACACACCGGGACCTCAGCACAGATACGCAGTATTTT.

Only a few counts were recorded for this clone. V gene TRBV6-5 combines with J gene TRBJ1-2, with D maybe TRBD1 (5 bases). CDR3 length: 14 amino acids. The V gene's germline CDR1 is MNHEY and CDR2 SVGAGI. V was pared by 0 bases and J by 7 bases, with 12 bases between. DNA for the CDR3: TGTGCCAGCAGTTACTCCCAGGGCCGAGGTGGCTACACCTTC. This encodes CASSYSQGRGGYTF.